A selection of T cell receptor beta chains follows, all from one sample in a study of control samples from healthy donors and cancer patients. This table comes from immunoSEQ multiplex PCR, and its TCRdb copy is limited to in-frame clones, with some not included. This sample has 130,000 to 150,000 clones, with about 89% found just once. The specimen was blood. Receptor source: a man younger than 40 in good health. The CDR3 runs from the conserved cysteine through the conserved F or W. Fields, in order: D gene, clone size, J gene, V gene, CDR3 DNA, CDR3 protein. D genes are given only for firm matches. Not all rows give a size; the values are once, few, many and, for expanded clones, a class.

.	few	TRBJ2-7	TRBV5-6	TGTGCCAGCAAGGAGGAAGGTGGTTCCTACGAGCAGTACTTC	CASKEEGGSYEQYF
TRBD1	.	TRBJ2-3	TRBV6-6	TGTGCCAGCATGATAGGGGGCAGCCCACCAGATACGCAGTATTTT	CASMIGGSPPDTQYF
TRBD2	.	TRBJ2-7	TRBV3-1/TRBV3-2	TGTGCCAGCAGCCAAGATAGCGGGGGCCCCTCCTACGAGCAGTACTTC	CASSQDSGGPSYEQYF
TRBD1	few	TRBJ2-7	TRBV7-6	TGTGCCAGCAGCGCCGCGGGGACAGGGGGCTCCTACGAGCAGTACTTC	CASSAAGTGGSYEQYF
TRBD1	once	TRBJ2-5	TRBV5-1	TGCGCCAGCAGCTTGGGACAGGGCGAGACCCAGTACTTC	CASSLGQGETQYF
.	.	TRBJ2-5	TRBV14	TGTGCCAGCAGCCAAGGGGCCCTTACACAAGAGACCCAGTACTTC	CASSQGALTQETQYF
.	.	TRBJ1-1	TRBV6-4	TGTGCCAGCAGCCCCGAGAAGAACACTGAAGCTTTCTTT	CASSPEKNTEAFF
.	.	TRBJ1-5	TRBV20-1	TGCAGTGCTAGTTCAGGGTCTAATCAGCCCCAGCATTTT	CSASSGSNQPQHF
.	once	TRBJ2-7	TRBV6-5	TGTGCCACCGCGGGGTCCCACGAGCAGTACTTC	CATAGSHEQYF
TRBD2	.	TRBJ2-1	TRBV12-5	TGTGCTAGTGGTGGACTAGCTGCCAATGAGCAGTTCTTC	CASGGLAANEQFF
TRBD1	.	TRBJ2-7	TRBV5-1	TGCGCCAGCAGCTTGGCGGCAGGGGGCCAGTACGAGCAGTACTTC	CASSLAAGGQYEQYF
.	.	TRBJ2-1	TRBV13	TGTGCCAGCAGCTTAGGCCTGGCGAGGGAGCAGTTCTTC	CASSLGLAREQFF
TRBD1	.	TRBJ1-2	TRBV5-6	TGTGCCAGCAGCTTGGAGGGACAGAACTATGGCTACACCTTC	CASSLEGQNYGYTF
.	few	TRBJ1-1	TRBV11-2	TGTGCCAGCAGCTCAGACAGCCACCACACTGAAGCTTTCTTT	CASSSDSHHTEAFF
TRBD2	.	TRBJ2-3	TRBV5-4	TGTGCCAGCAGCTTGACTAGCGGGAGAGGCGATACGCAGTATTTT	CASSLTSGRGDTQYF
TRBD1	.	TRBJ1-6	TRBV4-1	TGCGCCAGCAGCCTTACAGGGGGACCGTCTCCCCTCCACTTT	CASSLTGGPSPLHF
TRBD2	.	TRBJ2-3	TRBV7-2	TGTGCCAGCAGCGGGACTAGTTCAGATACGCAGTATTTT	CASSGTSSDTQYF
.	.	TRBJ2-5	TRBV7-9	TGTGCCAGCAGCTTAGAATGGTCTGCCGTACCCCAAGAGACCCAGTACTTC	CASSLEWSAVPQETQYF
.	.	TRBJ2-3	TRBV20-1	TGCAGTGCTAGTCATACCGATAGCACAGATACGCAGTATTTT	CSASHTDSTDTQYF
.	.	TRBJ1-3	TRBV9	TGTGCCAGCAGCGGGGATTTTGGGGACACCATATATTTT	CASSGDFGDTIYF
TRBD1	.	TRBJ2-7	TRBV7-2	TGTGCCAGCAGCTCGAGACAGGGGGATCCCTACGAGCAGTACTTC	CASSSRQGDPYEQYF
TRBD2	.	TRBJ2-2	TRBV27	TGTGCCAGCAGTCAAGGGACTAGCGGGAAAGGCACCGGGGAGCTGTTTTTT	CASSQGTSGKGTGELFF
.	.	TRBJ1-1	TRBV9	TGTGCCAGCAGCGTATTCCCGAACTCTGAAGCTTTCTTT	CASSVFPNSEAFF
TRBD2	once	TRBJ2-7	TRBV19	TGTGCCAGTAGGGAATCAGGACTAGCATCCTACGAGCAGTACTTC	CASRESGLASYEQYF
TRBD1	.	TRBJ2-2	TRBV11-3	TGTGCCAGCAGCTTAGGGACAGGGGGAAACACCGGGGAGCTGTTTTTT	CASSLGTGGNTGELFF
.	.	TRBJ1-6	TRBV15	TGTGCCACCAGCTACTCGCGGACGGCTTATAATTCACCCCTCCACTTT	CATSYSRTAYNSPLHF
.	.	TRBJ2-3	TRBV5-1	TGCGCCAGCAGCTTGACTTCAGATACGCAGTATTTT	CASSLTSDTQYF
.	once	TRBJ1-1	TRBV4-1	TGCGCCAGCAGCCAGGGACGGGGAGCTTTCTTT	CASSQGRGAFF
TRBD2	.	TRBJ2-1	TRBV2	TGTGCCAGCAGTGGAGGGACTAGCTACAATGAGCAGTTCTTC	CASSGGTSYNEQFF
TRBD1	.	TRBJ2-3	TRBV24-1	TGTGCCACCAGCAACCAAAGGGGCCAGGGGGCATGGACAGATACGCAGTATTTT	CATSNQRGQGAWTDTQYF
TRBD2	.	TRBJ2-5	TRBV14	TGTGCCAGCAGCCAACGACTAGCGGGAGGTGGGGAGACCCAGTACTTC	CASSQRLAGGGETQYF
.	.	TRBJ2-7	TRBV6-2/TRBV6-3	TGTGCCAGCAGTTACGGGGCAGGGCTCGACGAGCAGTACTTC	CASSYGAGLDEQYF
TRBD1	.	TRBJ2-7	TRBV5-1	TGCGCCAGCAGCTGGACAGGGAGCTCCTACGAGCAGTACTTC	CASSWTGSSYEQYF
TRBD1	.	TRBJ2-4	TRBV25-1	TGTGCCAGCAGTCAGGTGGGGGACAGGGAAAGAATTCAGTACTTC	CASSQVGDRERIQYF
.	.	TRBJ2-7	TRBV7-3	TGTGCCAGCAGCTTAACGGGCGAAATAAGCTCCTACGAGCAGTACTTC	CASSLTGEISSYEQYF
TRBD1	.	TRBJ1-1	TRBV5-5	TGTGCCAGCAGCCGATTGATGGGACAGGGAGACACTGAAGCTTTCTTT	CASSRLMGQGDTEAFF
.	.	TRBJ2-4	TRBV19	TGTGCCAGCGCTGAAACAGCCCTTGCCAAAAACATTCAGTACTTC	CASAETALAKNIQYF
.	.	TRBJ2-7	TRBV7-2	TGTGCCAGCAGCTTAATCACAGGTGACAACGAGCAGTACTTC	CASSLITGDNEQYF
.	.	TRBJ2-1	TRBV5-1	TGCGCCAGCAGCTTGGGGCGGGGGCCCTCCTACAATGAGCAGTTCTTC	CASSLGRGPSYNEQFF
.	once	TRBJ2-7	TRBV20-1	TGCAGTGCTGCTCGCCGGGACGAGCAGTACTTC	CSAARRDEQYF
TRBD1	.	TRBJ1-5	TRBV18	TGTGCCAGCTCGCCGGGTGGGCAGGGGGCAATCCCTCTTAGCAATCAGCCCCAGCATTTT	CASSPGGQGAIPLSNQPQHF
.	.	TRBJ2-7	TRBV6-5	TGTGCCAGCGGAACGACAGGGAGGGAGCAGTACTTC	CASGTTGREQYF
.	.	TRBJ1-5	TRBV6-2/TRBV6-3	TGTGCCAGCAGTGCGGGACACCAGTTCAATCAGCCCCAGCATTTT	CASSAGHQFNQPQHF
TRBD2	.	TRBJ2-1	TRBV7-7	TGTGCTAGCAGCTTAGAGCGGGGCCCCTACAATGAGCAGTTCTTC	CASSLERGPYNEQFF
.	.	TRBJ1-1	TRBV15	TGTGCCACAAGGGGGAGGAACACTGAAGCTTTCTTT	CATRGRNTEAFF
TRBD1	.	TRBJ2-2	TRBV7-2	TGTGCCAGCAGCCCGGACAGGGCTGGTGTAACCGGGGAGCTGTTTTTT	CASSPDRAGVTGELFF
TRBD1	.	TRBJ1-6	TRBV5-8	TGTGCCAGCAGCCCGGGACAGTGGGATTCACCCCTCCACTTT	CASSPGQWDSPLHF
.	.	TRBJ1-6	TRBV27	TGTGCCAGCAGTTTATTCAGAAATTCACCCCTCCACTTT	CASSLFRNSPLHF
TRBD1	.	TRBJ1-1	TRBV27	TGTGCCAGTTTCAGGGGGGTCACTGAAGCTTTCTTT	CASFRGVTEAFF
.	.	TRBJ1-2	TRBV19	TGTGCCAGTAGTACGACAGGATTTAACTATGGCTACACCTTC	CASSTTGFNYGYTF
.	.	TRBJ2-7	TRBV2	TGTGCCAGCAGTGAGAGCGGCTACGAGCAGTACTTC	CASSESGYEQYF
TRBD1	.	TRBJ1-1	TRBV2	TGTGCCAAGGGGGCAGAAAGAGCTTTCTTT	CAKGAERAFF
.	.	TRBJ1-6	TRBV7-9	TGTGCCAGCAGCTTACAGGAATATAATTCACCCCTCCACTTT	CASSLQEYNSPLHF